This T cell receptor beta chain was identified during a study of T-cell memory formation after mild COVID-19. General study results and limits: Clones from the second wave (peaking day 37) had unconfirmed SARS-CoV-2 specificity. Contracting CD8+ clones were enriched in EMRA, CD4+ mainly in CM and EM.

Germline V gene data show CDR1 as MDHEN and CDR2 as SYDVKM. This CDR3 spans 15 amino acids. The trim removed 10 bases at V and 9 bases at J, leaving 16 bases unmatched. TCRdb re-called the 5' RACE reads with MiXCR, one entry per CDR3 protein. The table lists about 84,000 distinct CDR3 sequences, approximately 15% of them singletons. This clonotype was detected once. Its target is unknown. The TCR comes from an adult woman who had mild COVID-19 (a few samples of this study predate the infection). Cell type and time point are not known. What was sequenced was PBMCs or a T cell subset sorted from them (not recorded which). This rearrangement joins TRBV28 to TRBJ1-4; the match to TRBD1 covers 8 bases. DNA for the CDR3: TGTGCCACCCCAGGGGCAGGGGGCGATCGGAAAAAACTGTTTTTT. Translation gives CATPGAGGDRKKLFF.